These 30 T cell receptor beta chains were sequenced from one sample in a study of blood T cell repertoires in COVID-19. Sequenced by immunoSEQ multiplex PCR; TCRdb stores in-frame clones only, minus some. Among about 230,000 clones listed, 80% to 85% were seen once. Sequencing was performed on peripheral blood. The source of these receptors is a man aged 35-49 years with acute or convalescent COVID-19.

The chain links TRBV7-9 to TRBJ2-7; 9 bases agree with TRBD1. This CDR3 spans 16 amino acids. After removal of 2 bases from V and 5 bases from J, the junction contained 10 bases not matched to a gene. In germline, CDR1 is SEHNR, CDR2 FQNEAQ (reference sequence). CDR3 DNA: TGTGCCAGCAGCTTAACGGGGACAGGGTATCGGAACGAGCAGTACTTC. Its translation: CASSLTGTGYRNEQYF.

The chain has TRBV10-1 and TRBJ2-3; TRBD2 agrees at 9 bases. Per the germline V gene, CDR1 is WNHNN and CDR2 is SYGVQD (reference sequence). The CDR3 spans 16 residues. Trimming cost V 2 bases and J 4 bases; bases outside gene matches: 7. The CDR3 DNA reads as TGCGCCAGCAGTGAGATCCGCGGGAGGGCCCCAGATACGCAGTATTTT. Encoded protein: CASSEIRGRAPDTQYF.

The rearrangement joins TRBV6-2 or TRBV6-3 to TRBJ2-1, with a weak D call TRBD1 (6 bases). CDR3 length equals 17 residues. V was shortened by 2 bases and J by 0 bases, with 14 bases between the two germline ends. Looked up from germline, CDR1 is MNHEY and CDR2 is SVGEGT. The CDR3 here is CASSYGHRASSYNEQFF. In nucleotides, the CDR3 is TGTGCCAGCAGTTACGGACACAGGGCTAGCTCCTACAATGAGCAGTTCTTC.

This chain links TRBV5-1 with TRBJ1-2; 9 nucleotides match TRBD1. The ends lost 1 base at V and 2 bases at J; junction bases unmatched: 6. Germline V gene data show CDR1 as SGHRS and CDR2 as YFSETQ. The CDR3 is 16 amino acids. This CDR3 reads CASSLNAGQGNYGYTF. The CDR3 DNA is TGCGCCAGCAGCTTGAACGCGGGACAGGGCAACTATGGCTACACCTTC.

The rearrangement uses TRBV30 and TRBJ1-4; 7 nucleotides align to TRBD1. J lost 14 bases, V lost 0 bases, and 6 bases had no gene match. This CDR3 contains 12 residues. From germline, CDR1 is GTSNPN and CDR2 SVGIG (reference sequence). The CDR3 nucleotides are TGTGCCTGGAGTGTACAGGGGCCGAGGCTGTTTTTT. Translated, it gives CAWSVQGPRLFF.

The CDR3 protein is CASSLAKGQALTNYGYTF. CDR3 coding DNA: TGCGCCAGCAGCTTGGCCAAAGGACAGGCGCTAACTAACTATGGCTACACCTTC. This chain uses TRBV5-1 with TRBJ1-2, with 7 bases identical to TRBD1. Germline V lookup: CDR1 SGHRS, CDR2 YFSETQ. The CDR3 has 18 amino acids. V lost 0 bases to trimming and J lost 0 bases; unmatched junction nucleotides: 11. Together with reference TRBV5-1 and TRBJ1-2, the CDR3 gives the full variable domain: KAGVTQTPRYLIKTRGQQVTLSCSPISGHRSVSWYQQTPGQGLQFLFEYFSETQRNKGNFPGRFSGRQFSNSRSEMNVSTLELGDSALYLCASSLAKGQALTNYGYTFGSGTRLTVV.

The V call is TRBV7-9, the J call TRBJ1-6; D is ambiguous. V lost 1 base and J 7 bases, leaving 8 bases between the germline ends. The CDR3 loop spans 14 amino acids. Per germline, CDR1 SEHNR and CDR2 FQNEAQ (reference sequence). The CDR3 protein is CASSLVQPNSPLHF. The CDR3 DNA reads TGTGCCAGCAGCTTAGTACAGCCAAATTCACCCCTCCACTTT. Variable domain in full (rest from reference TRBV7-9 and TRBJ1-6): DTGVSQNPRHKITKRGQNVTFRCDPISEHNRLYWYRQTLGQGPEFLTYFQNEAQLEKSRLLSDRFSAERPKGSFSTLEIQRTEQGDSAMYLCASSLVQPNSPLHFGNGTRLTVT.

The chain has TRBV19 and TRBJ2-2; 9 positions match TRBD1. J was trimmed by 1 base and V by 6 bases; bases with no gene match: 12. Germline loops: CDR1 LNHDA, CDR2 SQIVND (reference sequence). CDR3 length: 18 amino acids. CDR3 protein: CASRSLDRDRENTGELFF. Written as DNA, the CDR3 is TGTGCCAGTAGGAGCCTAGACCGGGACAGGGAGAACACCGGGGAGCTGTTTTTT.

This clone was counted once. The J gene is TRBJ1-1, the V gene TRBV5-4; TRBD1 matches 10 bases. Germline CDR1 SGHNT, CDR2 YYREEE (reference sequence). The trim removed 0 bases at V and 0 bases at J, leaving 5 bases unmatched. CDR3 length: 17 residues. The CDR3 loop reads CASSLVWTGGMNTEAFF. The CDR3 DNA sequence: TGTGCCAGCAGCTTGGTCTGGACAGGGGGGATGAACACTGAAGCTTTCTTT.

V is TRBV10-3 and J is TRBJ1-2, with D possibly matching TRBD1 (5 bases). The V gene's germline CDR1 is ENHRY and CDR2 SYGVKD. The ends were cut back, 2 bases at V and 4 bases at J, with 14 bases in the middle. The CDR3 has 15 amino acids. The CDR3 nucleotides read TGTGCCATCAGTGAGCCTGGACAACCGTTCTATGGCTACACCTTC. Residues: CAISEPGQPFYGYTF.

This rearrangement joins TRBV27 to TRBJ1-5; 7 bases are a match to TRBD1. The CDR3 extends over 14 amino acids. Losses at the gene ends were 10 bases for V and 6 bases for J; bases not matched to a gene: 12. Germline lookup yields CDR1 MNHEY and CDR2 SMNVEV (reference sequence). The CDR3 here is CAIKDRLTSQPQHF. CDR3 coding DNA: TGTGCCATCAAGGACAGGCTTACATCTCAGCCCCAGCATTTT.

Remarks on this clone: Within the sample, other DNA sequences also encode this same CDR3. The chain couples TRBV6-5 to TRBJ2-2; D is ambiguous. Germline V gene lookup returns CDR1 MNHEY and CDR2 SVGAGI. Trimming took 4 bases from V and 5 from J, leaving 8 bases between them. This CDR3 spans 13 amino acids. The CDR3 sequence: CASSSPGTGELFF. In DNA form, the CDR3 reads TGTGCCAGCAGTTCGCCCGGGACCGGGGAGCTGTTTTTT.

The CDR3 nucleotides are TGTGCCAGCAGCCCGGGGACTAGCGGGATCGGCGAGACCCAGTACTTC. Its translation is CASSPGTSGIGETQYF. The genes are TRBV7-2 and TRBJ2-5, with 13 bases aligning to TRBD2. V shed 5 bases and J 5 bases; nucleotides not matched to a gene: 8. The CDR3 sequence is 16 residues long. The germline gives CDR1 SGHTA, CDR2 FQGNSA.

The chain is built from TRBV28 and TRBJ2-3; TRBD2 aligns across 12 bases. The CDR3 spans 15 residues. In germline, CDR1 is MDHEN, CDR2 SYDVKM. Unmatched junction bases numbered 6, after V lost 2 bases and J lost 9 bases. The CDR3, as DNA: TGTGCCAGCAGTTTAGATCCGCTAGCGGGAGGGACGCAGTATTTT. Translating gives CASSLDPLAGGTQYF.

This rearrangement joins TRBV5-4 to TRBJ1-2, with 7 bases fitting TRBD1. Trimming cost V 4 bases and J 7 bases; bases outside gene matches: 10. This CDR3 contains 14 residues. Germline assignment: CDR1 SGHNT and CDR2 YYREEE (reference sequence). The CDR3 here is CASSNKRGRSGYTF. As DNA, the CDR3 is TGTGCCAGCAGCAATAAAAGGGGGCGGAGTGGCTACACCTTC.

This clone showed up just once. The V and J genes are TRBV2 and TRBJ1-2, with 11 bases that match TRBD1. Germline CDR1 SNHLY, CDR2 FYNNEI. The CDR3 is made up of 13 amino acids. V was pared by 10 bases and J by 8 bases, with 9 bases of the junction left unmatched. The CDR3 coding sequence is TGTGCCACTCGGGGACAGGGGGTAGGGGGCTACACCTTC. As protein: CATRGQGVGGYTF.

The genes are TRBV4-3 and TRBJ2-7, with 8 bases lining up with TRBD1. The CDR3 covers 15 residues. CDR1 is LGHNA and CDR2 is YSLEER in the germline V gene. The J segment lost 4 bases and the V segment lost 1 base, leaving 6 bases of the junction unmatched. The CDR3 DNA reads as TGCGCCAGCAGCCAAGTAGCGGACAGGGAATACGAGCAGTACTTC. It yields the protein CASSQVADREYEQYF.

This clone was detected only a few times. The chain's CDR3 is CASSLADLAGGEQFF. Written as DNA, the CDR3 is TGTGCCAGCAGCTTAGCGGATTTAGCGGGGGGTGAGCAGTTCTTC. The chain couples TRBV7-2 to TRBJ2-1; 10 bases map to TRBD2. CDR1 and CDR2 (germline): SGHTA, FQGNSA. Germline trimming cut 0 bases from V and 9 bases from J; bases unmatched to any gene: 5. CDR3 length: 15 amino acids.

This chain joins TRBV5-8 and TRBJ2-7; 11 bases are a match to TRBD2. The CDR3 is 20 residues long. Germline assignment: CDR1 SGHTS and CDR2 YDEGEE. J lost 6 bases, V lost 4 bases, and 24 bases had no gene match. In DNA, the CDR3 is TGTGCCAGCAGCGCACTTTACTCGGGACGGCCGGGACTAGCGGCCTCCGAGCAGTACTTC. Protein product: CASSALYSGRPGLAASEQYF.

This chain links TRBV5-1 with TRBJ1-3; D not certain. V was cut by 2 bases and J by 0 bases, with 6 bases left in between. The germline V gene has CDR1 SGHRS and CDR2 YFSETQ. The CDR3 runs 14 residues. DNA for the CDR3: TGCGCCAGCAGCTTCGAGGGCTCTGGAAACACCATATATTTT. It encodes CASSFEGSGNTIYF.

The CDR3 here is CAISEPGLATQGEQFF. DNA for the CDR3: TGTGCCATCAGTGAACCGGGACTAGCGACCCAGGGTGAGCAGTTCTTC. V and J are TRBV10-3 and TRBJ2-1; 10 bases agree with TRBD2. Germline loops: CDR1 ENHRY, CDR2 SYGVKD. This CDR3 has 16 residues. Unmatched junction bases numbered 11, after V lost 3 bases and J lost 9 bases.

V is TRBV9 and J is TRBJ2-1, with TRBD1 matching 7 bases. J gave up 6 bases and V 4 bases, and 10 bases lay outside the gene matches. Germline loops: CDR1 SGDLS, CDR2 YYNGEE. The CDR3 runs to 15 residues. The CDR3 region has the DNA TGTGCCAGCAGCTCTCGACAGGGCCAAGGCAATGAGCAGTTCTTC. This sequence encodes CASSSRQGQGNEQFF.

The rearrangement links TRBV7-2 to TRBJ2-3, with D unresolved. Germline V gives CDR1 SGHTA, CDR2 FQGNSA. There are 15 residues in the CDR3. V was pared by 5 bases and J by 0 bases, with 12 bases between. CDR3 DNA sequence: TGTGCCAGCAGCCCCCAACACCCAAGCACAGATACGCAGTATTTT. The encoded protein is CASSPQHPSTDTQYF.

The chain carries TRBV5-1 and TRBJ2-3; D may be TRBD1 (5 bases). Germline V gene lookup returns CDR1 SGHRS and CDR2 YFSETQ. This CDR3 is built from 14 residues. Trimming cost V 4 bases and J 0 bases, with 9 bases left between them. DNA of the CDR3: TGCGCCAGCAGCCAGGGTCGTAGCACAGATACGCAGTATTTT. It encodes CASSQGRSTDTQYF.

The rearrangement links TRBV7-9 to TRBJ2-2; TRBD2 matches 8 bases. Per the germline V gene, CDR1 is SEHNR and CDR2 is FQNEAQ (reference sequence). This CDR3 comprises 18 residues. J was trimmed by 0 bases and V by 5 bases; bases with no gene match: 11. CDR3 DNA: TGTGCCAGCAGCCGTGCCCTCGGACTAGCAGCGAACACCGGGGAGCTGTTTTTT. Protein product: CASSRALGLAANTGELFF.

This clone was detected only a few times. This chain uses TRBV13 with TRBJ1-5; D is possibly TRBD1 (6 bases). Germline V gives CDR1 PRHDT, CDR2 FYEKMQ (reference sequence). V lost 5 bases and J 2 bases, leaving 13 bases between the germline ends. This CDR3 is 15 amino acids long. The DNA of the CDR3 is TGTGCCAGCAGCACGGGGGGGGCGGGCAATCAGCCCCAGCATTTT. Translation gives CASSTGGAGNQPQHF.

This clone was seen once. The rearrangement joins TRBV10-3 to TRBJ2-3; 11 nucleotides align to TRBD2. CDR3 length equals 19 residues. Trimming cost V 0 bases and J 1 base; bases outside gene matches: 9. Germline CDR1 ENHRY, CDR2 SYGVKD. This CDR3 is CAISESLAGGQGGTDTQYF. The CDR3 nucleotides are TGTGCCATCAGTGAGTCCCTAGCGGGAGGCCAGGGGGGCACAGATACGCAGTATTTT.

The V and J genes are TRBV29-1 and TRBJ2-3; TRBD2 aligns across 11 bases. Trimming at V came to 6 bases and at J to 0 bases, leaving 5 bases not matched to a gene. The CDR3 runs 15 residues. Per the germline V gene, CDR1 is SQVTM and CDR2 is ANQGSEA. The CDR3 DNA follows: TGCAGCGTCGTGGGACTAGCGGACAGCACAGATACGCAGTATTTT. This sequence encodes CSVVGLADSTDTQYF.

The count of this clone is one. CDR3 DNA: TGTGCCAGCAGCCAAGGACAGGGGTACTATGGCTACACCTTC. It yields the protein CASSQGQGYYGYTF. This rearrangement joins TRBV14 to TRBJ1-2, with 8 nucleotides matching TRBD1. Trimming removed 1 base from V and 3 bases from J; junction bases left unmatched: 1. The CDR3 is 14 residues long. The germline V gene encodes CDR1 SGHDN and CDR2 FVKESK.

This chain uses TRBV19 with TRBJ2-5, with no clear D. Germline assignment: CDR1 LNHDA and CDR2 SQIVND (reference sequence). Trimming stripped 0 bases from V and 4 bases from J, with 6 bases between. CDR3 length: 13 residues. The CDR3 nucleotides read TGTGCCAGTAGTATAGAGTCAGGAGAGACCCAGTACTTC. Its translation is CASSIESGETQYF.